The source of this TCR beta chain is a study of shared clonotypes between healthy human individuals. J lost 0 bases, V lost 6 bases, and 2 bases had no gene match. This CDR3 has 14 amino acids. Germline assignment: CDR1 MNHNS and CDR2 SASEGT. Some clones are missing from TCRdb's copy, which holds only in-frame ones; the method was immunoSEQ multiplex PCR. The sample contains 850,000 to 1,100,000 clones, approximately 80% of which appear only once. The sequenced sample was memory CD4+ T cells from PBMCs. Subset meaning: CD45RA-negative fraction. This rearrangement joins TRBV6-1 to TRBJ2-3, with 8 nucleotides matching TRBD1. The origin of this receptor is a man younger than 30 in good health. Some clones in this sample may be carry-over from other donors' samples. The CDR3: CASSDRGSTDTQYF. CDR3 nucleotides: TGTGCCAGCAGCGACAGGGGTAGCACAGATACGCAGTATTTT.